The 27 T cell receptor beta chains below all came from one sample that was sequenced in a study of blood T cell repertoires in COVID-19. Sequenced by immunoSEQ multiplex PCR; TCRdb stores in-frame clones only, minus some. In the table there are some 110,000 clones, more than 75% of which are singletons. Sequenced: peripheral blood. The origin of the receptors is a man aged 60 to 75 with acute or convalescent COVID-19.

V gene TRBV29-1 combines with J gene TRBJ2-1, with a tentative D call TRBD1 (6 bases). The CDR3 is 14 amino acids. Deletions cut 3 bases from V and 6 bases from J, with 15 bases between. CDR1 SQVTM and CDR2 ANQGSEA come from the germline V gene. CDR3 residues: CSVDRTQGGNEQFF. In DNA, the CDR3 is TGCAGCGTTGACCGGACCCAAGGGGGCAATGAGCAGTTCTTC.

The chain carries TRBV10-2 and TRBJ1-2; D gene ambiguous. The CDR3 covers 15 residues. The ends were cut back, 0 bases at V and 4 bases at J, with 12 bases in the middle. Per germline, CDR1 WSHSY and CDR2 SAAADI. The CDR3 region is CASSESTSWAYGYTF. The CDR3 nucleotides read TGCGCCAGCAGTGAGTCTACCAGTTGGGCCTATGGCTACACCTTC.

The CDR3 nucleotides read TGTGCCAGCAGTTCTCCCGAGGGGGGGGACAACACTGAAGCTTTCTTT. As protein: CASSSPEGGDNTEAFF. The chain uses TRBV6-5 and TRBJ1-1; perhaps TRBD1 as D (6 bases). The V end lost 4 bases, the J end lost 2 bases, and 17 bases lay between the germline ends. The CDR3 has 16 residues. Germline V gives CDR1 MNHEY, CDR2 SVGAGI.

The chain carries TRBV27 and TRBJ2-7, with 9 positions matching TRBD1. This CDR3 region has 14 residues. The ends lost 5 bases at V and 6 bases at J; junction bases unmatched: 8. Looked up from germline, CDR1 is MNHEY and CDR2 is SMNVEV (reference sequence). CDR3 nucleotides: TGTGCCAGCAGTGAGGGACAGGGCATCACCGAGCAGTACTTC. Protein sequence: CASSEGQGITEQYF.

CDR3 protein: CASSLMAEPYEQYF. For the CDR3, the DNA is TGTGCCAGCAGTTTGATGGCGGAACCCTACGAGCAGTACTTC. The gene calls are TRBV27 and TRBJ2-7, with D hard to call. Germline V gives CDR1 MNHEY, CDR2 SMNVEV (reference sequence). The CDR3 runs to 14 residues. The germline V and J ends were trimmed by 3 bases and 2 bases, with 11 bases remaining between them.

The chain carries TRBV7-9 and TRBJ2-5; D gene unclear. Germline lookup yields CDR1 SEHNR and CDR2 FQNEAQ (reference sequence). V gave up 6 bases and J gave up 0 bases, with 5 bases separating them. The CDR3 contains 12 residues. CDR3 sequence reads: CASRADQETQYF. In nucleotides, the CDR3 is TGTGCCAGCAGGGCAGACCAAGAGACCCAGTACTTC.

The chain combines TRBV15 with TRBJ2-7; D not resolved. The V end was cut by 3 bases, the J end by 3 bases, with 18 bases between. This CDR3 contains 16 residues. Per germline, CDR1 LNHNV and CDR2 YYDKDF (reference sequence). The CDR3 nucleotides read TGTGCCACCAGCAGGCTCGTAACCGGGTATCGCTACGAGCAGTACTTC. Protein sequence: CATSRLVTGYRYEQYF. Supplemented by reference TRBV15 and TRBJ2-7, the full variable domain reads DAMVIQNPRYQVTQFGKPVTLSCSQTLNHNVMYWYQQKSSQAPKLLFHYYDKDFNNEADTPDNFQSRRPNTSFCFLDIRSPGLGDTAMYLCATSRLVTGYRYEQYFGPGTRLTVT.

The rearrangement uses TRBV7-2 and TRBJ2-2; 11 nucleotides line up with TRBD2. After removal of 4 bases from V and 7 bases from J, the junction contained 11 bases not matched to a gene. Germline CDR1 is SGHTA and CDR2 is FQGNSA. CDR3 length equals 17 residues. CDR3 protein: CASSSRGLAGGNGELFF. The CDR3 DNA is TGTGCCAGCAGCTCCCGAGGTCTAGCGGGAGGTAACGGGGAGCTGTTTTTT.

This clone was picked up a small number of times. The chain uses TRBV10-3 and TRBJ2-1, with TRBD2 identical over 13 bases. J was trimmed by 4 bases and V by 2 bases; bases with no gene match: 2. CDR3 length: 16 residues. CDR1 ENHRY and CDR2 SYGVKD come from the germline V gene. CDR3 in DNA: TGTGCCATCAGTGAGGGGACTAGCGGGAATTACAATGAGCAGTTCTTC. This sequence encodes CAISEGTSGNYNEQFF.

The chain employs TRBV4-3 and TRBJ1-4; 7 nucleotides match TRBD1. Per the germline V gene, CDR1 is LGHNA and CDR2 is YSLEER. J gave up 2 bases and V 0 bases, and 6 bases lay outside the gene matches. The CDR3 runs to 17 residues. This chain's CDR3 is CASSQDGRGGTNEKLFF. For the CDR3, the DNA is TGCGCCAGCAGCCAAGATGGGCGAGGGGGCACTAATGAAAAACTGTTTTTT.

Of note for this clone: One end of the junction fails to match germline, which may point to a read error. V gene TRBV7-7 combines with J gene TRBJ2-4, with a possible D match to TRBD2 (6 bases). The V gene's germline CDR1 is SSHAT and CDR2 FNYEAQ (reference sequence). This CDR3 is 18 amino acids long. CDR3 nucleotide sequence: TGTGCTAGCAGCTCCTCGTGCCTGCGGACTATTGCCAAAAACATTCAGTACTTC. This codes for CASSSSCLRTIAKNIQYF. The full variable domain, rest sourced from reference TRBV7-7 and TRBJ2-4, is GAGVSQSPRYKVTKRGQDVTLRCDPISSHATLYWYQQALGQGPEFLTYFNYEAQPDKSGLPSDRFSAERPEGSISTLTIQRTEQRDSAMYRCASSSSCLRTIAKNIQYFGAGTRLSVL.

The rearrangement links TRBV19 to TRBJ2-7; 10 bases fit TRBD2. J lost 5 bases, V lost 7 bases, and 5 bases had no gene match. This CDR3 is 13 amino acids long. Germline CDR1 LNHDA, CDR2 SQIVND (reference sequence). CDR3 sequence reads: CASTSSGSHEQYF. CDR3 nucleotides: TGTGCCAGTACGTCTAGCGGGAGCCACGAGCAGTACTTC.

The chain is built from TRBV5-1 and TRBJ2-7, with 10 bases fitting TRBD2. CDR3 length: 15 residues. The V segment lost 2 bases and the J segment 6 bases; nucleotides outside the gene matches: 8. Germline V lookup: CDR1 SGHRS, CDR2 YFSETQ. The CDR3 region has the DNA TGCGCCAGCAGCTTAGCGGGAGGGCCCTCGGGCGAGCAGTACTTC. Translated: CASSLAGGPSGEQYF.

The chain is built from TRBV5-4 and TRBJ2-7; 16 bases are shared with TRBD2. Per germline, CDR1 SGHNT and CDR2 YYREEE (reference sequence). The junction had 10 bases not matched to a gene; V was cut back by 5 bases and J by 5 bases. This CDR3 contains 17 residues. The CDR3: CASRRGTSGRALNEQYF. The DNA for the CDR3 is TGTGCCAGCAGGAGAGGGACTAGCGGGAGGGCCCTAAACGAGCAGTACTTC. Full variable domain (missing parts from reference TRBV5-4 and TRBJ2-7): ETGVTQSPTHLIKTRGQQVTLRCSSQSGHNTVSWYQQALGQGPQFIFQYYREEENGRGNFPPRFSGLQFPNYSSELNVNALELDDSALYLCASRRGTSGRALNEQYFGPGTRLTVT.

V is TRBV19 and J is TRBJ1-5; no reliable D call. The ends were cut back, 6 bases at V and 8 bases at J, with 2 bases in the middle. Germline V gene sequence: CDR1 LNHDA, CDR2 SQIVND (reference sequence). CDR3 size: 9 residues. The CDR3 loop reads CASSEPQHF. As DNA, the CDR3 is TGTGCCAGTAGCGAGCCCCAGCATTTT.

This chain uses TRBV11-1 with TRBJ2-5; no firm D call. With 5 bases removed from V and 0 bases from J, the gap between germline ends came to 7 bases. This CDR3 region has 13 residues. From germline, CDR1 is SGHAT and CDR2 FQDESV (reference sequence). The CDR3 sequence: CASSRGNQETQYF. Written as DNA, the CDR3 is TGTGCCAGCAGCCGAGGAAACCAAGAGACCCAGTACTTC.

CDR3 nucleotide sequence: TGTGCCAGCTCACCGGACAGGGTTGGTCAGCCCCAGCATTTT. Protein: CASSPDRVGQPQHF. The V and J genes are TRBV18 and TRBJ1-5; the match to TRBD1 covers 8 bases. After removal of 3 bases from V and 6 bases from J, the junction contained 4 bases not matched to a gene. This CDR3 region has 14 residues. CDR1 and CDR2 from the germline V gene are KGHSH and LQKENI.

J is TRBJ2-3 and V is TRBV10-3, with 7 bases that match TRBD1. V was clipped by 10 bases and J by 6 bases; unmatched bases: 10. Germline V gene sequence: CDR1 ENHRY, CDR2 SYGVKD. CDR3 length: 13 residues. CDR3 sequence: CANGQELGDTQYF. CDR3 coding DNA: TGTGCCAACGGACAGGAACTCGGGGATACGCAGTATTTT.

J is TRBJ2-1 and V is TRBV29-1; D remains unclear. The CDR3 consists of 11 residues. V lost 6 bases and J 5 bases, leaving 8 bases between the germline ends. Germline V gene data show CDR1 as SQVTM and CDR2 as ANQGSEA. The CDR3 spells CSVLPNNEQFF. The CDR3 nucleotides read TGCAGCGTCCTACCCAACAATGAGCAGTTCTTC.

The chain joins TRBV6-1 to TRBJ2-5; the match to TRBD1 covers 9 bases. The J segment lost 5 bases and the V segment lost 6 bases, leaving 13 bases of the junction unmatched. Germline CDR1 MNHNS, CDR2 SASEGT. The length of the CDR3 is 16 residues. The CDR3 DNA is TGTGCCAGCAGCGAACTTGAACAGGGGGCCGTGGAGACCCAGTACTTC. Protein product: CASSELEQGAVETQYF.

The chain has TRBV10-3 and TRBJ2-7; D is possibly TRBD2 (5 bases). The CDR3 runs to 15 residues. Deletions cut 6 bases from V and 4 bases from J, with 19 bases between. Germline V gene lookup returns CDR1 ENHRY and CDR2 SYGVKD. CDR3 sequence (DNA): TGTGCCATCAGAGGCGCGGGCCTGGCCACGTACGAGCAGTACTTC. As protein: CAIRGAGLATYEQYF.

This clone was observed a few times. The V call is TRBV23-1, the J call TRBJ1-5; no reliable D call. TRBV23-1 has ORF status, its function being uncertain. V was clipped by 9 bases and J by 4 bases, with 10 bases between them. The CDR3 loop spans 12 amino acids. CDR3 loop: CASLGLNQPQHF. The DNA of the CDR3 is TGCGCCAGTCTCGGACTGAATCAGCCCCAGCATTTT.

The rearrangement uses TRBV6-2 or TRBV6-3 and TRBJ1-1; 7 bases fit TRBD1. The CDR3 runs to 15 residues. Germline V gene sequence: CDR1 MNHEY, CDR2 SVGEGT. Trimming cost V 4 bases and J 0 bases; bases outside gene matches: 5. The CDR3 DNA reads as TGTGCCAGCAGTTCCACGGGACAGTTGAACACTGAAGCTTTCTTT. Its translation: CASSSTGQLNTEAFF.

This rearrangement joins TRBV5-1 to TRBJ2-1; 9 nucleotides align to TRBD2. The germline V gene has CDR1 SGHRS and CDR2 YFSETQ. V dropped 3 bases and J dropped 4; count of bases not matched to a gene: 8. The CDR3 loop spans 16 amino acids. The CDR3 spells CASSWTPAGGYNEQFF. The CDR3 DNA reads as TGCGCCAGCAGCTGGACCCCGGCGGGAGGGTACAATGAGCAGTTCTTC.

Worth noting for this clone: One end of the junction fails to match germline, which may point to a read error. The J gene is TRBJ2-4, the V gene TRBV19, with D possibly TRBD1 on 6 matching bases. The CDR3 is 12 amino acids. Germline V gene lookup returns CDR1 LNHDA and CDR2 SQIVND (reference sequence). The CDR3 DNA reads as TGTGCCAGTACCCCGGATAGGGGACACTTTACCTTC. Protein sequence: CASTPDRGHFTF.

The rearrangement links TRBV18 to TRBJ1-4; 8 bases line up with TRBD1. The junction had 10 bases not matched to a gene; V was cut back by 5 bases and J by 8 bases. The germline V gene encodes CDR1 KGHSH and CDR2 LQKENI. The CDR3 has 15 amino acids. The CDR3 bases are TGTGCCAGCTCAGAATGGACAGGGTCAGAGGAAAAACTGTTTTTT. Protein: CASSEWTGSEEKLFF.

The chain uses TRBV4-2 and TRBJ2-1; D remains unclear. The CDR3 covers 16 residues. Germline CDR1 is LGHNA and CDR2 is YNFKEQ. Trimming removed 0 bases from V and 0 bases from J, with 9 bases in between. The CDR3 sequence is CASSQERGSSYNEQFF. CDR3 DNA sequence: TGTGCCAGCAGCCAAGAGAGAGGAAGCTCCTACAATGAGCAGTTCTTC.